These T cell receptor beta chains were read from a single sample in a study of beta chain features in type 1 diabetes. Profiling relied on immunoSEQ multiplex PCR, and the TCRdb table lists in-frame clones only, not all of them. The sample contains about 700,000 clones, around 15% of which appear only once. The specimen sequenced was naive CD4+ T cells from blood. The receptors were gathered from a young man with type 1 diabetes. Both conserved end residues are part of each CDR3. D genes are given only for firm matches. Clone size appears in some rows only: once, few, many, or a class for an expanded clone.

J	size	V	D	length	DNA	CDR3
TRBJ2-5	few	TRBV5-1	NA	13	TGCGCCAGCAGCTTGGGGAACCAAGAGACCCAGTACTTC	CASSLGNQETQYF
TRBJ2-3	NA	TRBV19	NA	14	TGTGCCAGTAGTTTGGGGTCCTCCACAGATACGCAGTATTTT	CASSLGSSTDTQYF
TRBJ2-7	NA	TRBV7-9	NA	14	TGTGCCAGCAGCTTAGCGCTTGAGCGCCGCGAGCAGTACTTC	CASSLALERREQYF
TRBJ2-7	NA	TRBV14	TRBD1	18	TGTGCCAGCAGCCACCGAATTCTCCGGGACAGGGAACTCTACGAGCAGTACTTC	CASSHRILRDRELYEQYF
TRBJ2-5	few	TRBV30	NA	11	TGTGCCTGGTCACTTCGGGAGACCCAGTACTTC	CAWSLRETQYF
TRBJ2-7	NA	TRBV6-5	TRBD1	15	TGTGCCAGCAGTTTGGGACAGGGGGACCCCTACGAGCAGTACTTC	CASSLGQGDPYEQYF
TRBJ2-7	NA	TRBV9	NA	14	TGTGCCAGCAGCGCCCGGGACCCTGGGAACGAGCAGTACTTC	CASSARDPGNEQYF
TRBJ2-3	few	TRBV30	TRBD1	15	TGTGCCTGGAGTGTACTAGAGACAGGGGTAGATACGCAGTATTTT	CAWSVLETGVDTQYF
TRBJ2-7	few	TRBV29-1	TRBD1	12	TGCAGCGTTGGGGGACAGCGTGCCGAGCAGTACTTC	CSVGGQRAEQYF
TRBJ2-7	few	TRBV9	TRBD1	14	TGTGCCAGCAGCCCCCGGGACAGGTCCTACGAGCAGTACTTC	CASSPRDRSYEQYF
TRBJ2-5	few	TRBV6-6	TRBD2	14	TGTGCCAGCAGCTTTAGCGGGGGGTCTGAGACCCAGTACTTC	CASSFSGGSETQYF
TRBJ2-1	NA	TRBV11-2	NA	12	TGTGCCAGCAGCTTAGCCGACAATGAGCAGTTCTTC	CASSLADNEQFF
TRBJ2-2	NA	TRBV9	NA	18	TGTGCCAGCAGCGTAGAACTAGGACAGACGGGGGTCACCGGGGAGCTGTTTTTT	CASSVELGQTGVTGELFF
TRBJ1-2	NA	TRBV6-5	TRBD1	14	TGTGCCAGCAGCCCGGGACAGGGGATTGGAGGCTACACCTTC	CASSPGQGIGGYTF
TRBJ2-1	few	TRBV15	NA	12	TGTGCCACCAGCACGGTGGTGGGTGAGCAGTTCTTC	CATSTVVGEQFF
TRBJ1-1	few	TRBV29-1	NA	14	TGCAGCGTTGAAGACAGGGTTGAAAGCACTGAAGCTTTCTTT	CSVEDRVESTEAFF
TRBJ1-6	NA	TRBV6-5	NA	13	TGTGCCAGCAGTAACGGGATTAATTCACCCCTCCACTTT	CASSNGINSPLHF
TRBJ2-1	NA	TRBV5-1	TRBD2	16	TGCGCCAGCAGCTTGTTCGGGGGGGCGAATTACAATGAGCAGTTCTTC	CASSLFGGANYNEQFF
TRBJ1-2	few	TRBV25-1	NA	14	TGTGCCAGCAGTGATTATGCGGGCATCTATGGCTACACCTTC	CASSDYAGIYGYTF
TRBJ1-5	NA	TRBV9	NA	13	TGTGCCAGCAGCGTAGATGGGGACCAGCCCCAGCATTTT	CASSVDGDQPQHF
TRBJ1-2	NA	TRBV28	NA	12	TGTGCCAGCAGTAAGGTTGACTATGGCTACACCTTC	CASSKVDYGYTF
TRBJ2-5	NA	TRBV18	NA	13	TGTGCCAGCTCACCAGGTTTTGAGGAGACCCAGTACTTC	CASSPGFEETQYF